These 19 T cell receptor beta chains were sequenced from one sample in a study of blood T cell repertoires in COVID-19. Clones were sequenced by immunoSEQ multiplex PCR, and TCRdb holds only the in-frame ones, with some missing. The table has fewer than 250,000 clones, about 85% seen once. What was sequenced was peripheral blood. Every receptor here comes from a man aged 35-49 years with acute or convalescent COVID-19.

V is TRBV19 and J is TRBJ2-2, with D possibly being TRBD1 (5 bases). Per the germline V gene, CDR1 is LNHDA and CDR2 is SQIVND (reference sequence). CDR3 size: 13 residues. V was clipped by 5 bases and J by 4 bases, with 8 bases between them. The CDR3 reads CASSSGFTGELFF. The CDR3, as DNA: TGTGCCAGTAGTTCAGGGTTCACCGGGGAGCTGTTTTTT.

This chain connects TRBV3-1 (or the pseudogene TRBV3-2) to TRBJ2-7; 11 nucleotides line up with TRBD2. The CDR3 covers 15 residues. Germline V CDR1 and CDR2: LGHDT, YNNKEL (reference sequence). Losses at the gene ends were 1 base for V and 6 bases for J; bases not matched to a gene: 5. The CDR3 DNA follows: TGTGCCAGCAGCCAAGTTAGCGGGGGGGCCGGCGAGCAGTACTTC. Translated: CASSQVSGGAGEQYF.

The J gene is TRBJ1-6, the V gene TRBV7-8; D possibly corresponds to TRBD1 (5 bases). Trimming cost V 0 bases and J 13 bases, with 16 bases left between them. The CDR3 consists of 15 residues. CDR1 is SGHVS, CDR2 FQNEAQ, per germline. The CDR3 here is CASSLARQGSSPLHF. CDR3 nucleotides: TGTGCCAGCAGCTTAGCGCGTCAGGGAAGTTCGCCCCTCCACTTT.

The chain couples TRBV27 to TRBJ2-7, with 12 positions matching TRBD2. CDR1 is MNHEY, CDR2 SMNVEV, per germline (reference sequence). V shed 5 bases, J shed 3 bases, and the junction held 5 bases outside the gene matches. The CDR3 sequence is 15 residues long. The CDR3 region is CASSHGLAGFYEQYF. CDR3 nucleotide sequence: TGTGCCAGCAGTCACGGACTAGCGGGATTCTACGAGCAGTACTTC.

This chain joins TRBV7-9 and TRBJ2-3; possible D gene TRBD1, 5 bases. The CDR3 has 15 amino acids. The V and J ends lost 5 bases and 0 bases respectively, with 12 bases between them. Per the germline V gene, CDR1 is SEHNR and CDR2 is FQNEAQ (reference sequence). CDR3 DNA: TGTGCCAGCAGCCGACCGACAGATAGCACAGATACGCAGTATTTT. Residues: CASSRPTDSTDTQYF.

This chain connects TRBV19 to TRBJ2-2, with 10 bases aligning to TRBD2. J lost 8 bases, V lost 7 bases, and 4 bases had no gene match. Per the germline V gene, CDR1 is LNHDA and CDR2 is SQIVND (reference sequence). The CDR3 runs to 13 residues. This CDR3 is CASTGLAEGELFF. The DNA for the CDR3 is TGTGCCAGTACCGGACTAGCGGAAGGGGAGCTGTTTTTT.

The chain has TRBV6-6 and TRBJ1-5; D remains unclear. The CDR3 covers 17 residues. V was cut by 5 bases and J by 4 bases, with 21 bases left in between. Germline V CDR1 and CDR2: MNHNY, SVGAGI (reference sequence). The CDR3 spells CASSPFDGFYRNQPQHF. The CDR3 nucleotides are TGTGCCAGCAGTCCATTCGACGGGTTCTATCGAAATCAGCCCCAGCATTTT.

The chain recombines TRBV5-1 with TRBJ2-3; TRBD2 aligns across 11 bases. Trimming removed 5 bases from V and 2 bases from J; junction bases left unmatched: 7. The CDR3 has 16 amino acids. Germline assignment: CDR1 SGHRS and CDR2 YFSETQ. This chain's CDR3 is CASRSGTSGLTDTQYF. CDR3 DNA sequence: TGCGCCAGCAGATCGGGGACTAGCGGCCTCACAGATACGCAGTATTTT.

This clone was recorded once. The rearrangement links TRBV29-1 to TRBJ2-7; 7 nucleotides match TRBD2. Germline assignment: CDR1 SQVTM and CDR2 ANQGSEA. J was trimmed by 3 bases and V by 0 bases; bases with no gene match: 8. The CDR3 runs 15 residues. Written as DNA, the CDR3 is TGCAGCGTTGAAGAACAAGCGGGAAACGACTACGAGCAGTACTTC. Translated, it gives CSVEEQAGNDYEQYF.

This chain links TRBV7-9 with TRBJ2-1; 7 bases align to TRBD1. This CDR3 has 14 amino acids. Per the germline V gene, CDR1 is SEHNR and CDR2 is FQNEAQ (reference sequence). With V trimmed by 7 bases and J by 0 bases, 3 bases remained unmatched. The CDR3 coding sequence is TGTGCCAGCAACCGGGACAGCTCCTACAATGAGCAGTTCTTC. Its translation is CASNRDSSYNEQFF.

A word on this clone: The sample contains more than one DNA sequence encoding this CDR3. CDR3 coding DNA: TGTGCCAGTAGTATCTCAGAGACCCAGTACTTC. Its protein product is CASSISETQYF. The rearrangement uses TRBV19 and TRBJ2-5, with unresolved D. The CDR3 has 11 amino acids. Germline V CDR1 and CDR2: LNHDA, SQIVND (reference sequence). Trimming left V 3 bases short and J 4 bases short, with 3 bases between.

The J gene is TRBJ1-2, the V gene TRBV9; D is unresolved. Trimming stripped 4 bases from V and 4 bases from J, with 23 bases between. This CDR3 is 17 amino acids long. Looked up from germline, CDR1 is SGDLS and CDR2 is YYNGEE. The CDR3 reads CASSPLVAPGGPYGYTF. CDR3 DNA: TGTGCCAGCAGCCCCCTTGTAGCCCCGGGAGGGCCCTATGGCTACACCTTC.

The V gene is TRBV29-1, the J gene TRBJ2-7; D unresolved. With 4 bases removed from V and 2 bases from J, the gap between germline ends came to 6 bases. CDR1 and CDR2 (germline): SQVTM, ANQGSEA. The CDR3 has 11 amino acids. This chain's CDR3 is CSVGGAYEQYF. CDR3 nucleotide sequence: TGCAGCGTTGGCGGCGCCTACGAGCAGTACTTC.

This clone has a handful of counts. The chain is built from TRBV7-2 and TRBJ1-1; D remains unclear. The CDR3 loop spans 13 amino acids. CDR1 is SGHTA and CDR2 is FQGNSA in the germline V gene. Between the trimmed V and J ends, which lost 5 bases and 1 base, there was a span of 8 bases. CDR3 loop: CASSPYRNTEAFF. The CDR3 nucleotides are TGTGCCAGCAGCCCTTACAGGAACACTGAAGCTTTCTTT.

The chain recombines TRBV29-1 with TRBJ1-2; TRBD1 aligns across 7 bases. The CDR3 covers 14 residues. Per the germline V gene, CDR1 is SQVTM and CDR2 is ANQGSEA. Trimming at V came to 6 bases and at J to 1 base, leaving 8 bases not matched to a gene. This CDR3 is CSVPGQRVNYGYTF. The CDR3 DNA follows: TGCAGCGTGCCGGGACAGAGAGTTAACTATGGCTACACCTTC.

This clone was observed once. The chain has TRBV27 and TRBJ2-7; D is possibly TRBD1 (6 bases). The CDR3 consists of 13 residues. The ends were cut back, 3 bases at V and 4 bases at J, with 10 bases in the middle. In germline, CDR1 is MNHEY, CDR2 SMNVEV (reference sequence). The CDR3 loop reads CASSLTGRYEQYF. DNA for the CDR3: TGTGCCAGCAGTTTGACAGGCAGATACGAGCAGTACTTC.

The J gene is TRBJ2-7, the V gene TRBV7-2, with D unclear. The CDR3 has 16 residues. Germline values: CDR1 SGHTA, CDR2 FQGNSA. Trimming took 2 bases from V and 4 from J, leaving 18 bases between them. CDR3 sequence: CASSLNPFTSRYEQYF. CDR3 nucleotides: TGTGCCAGCAGCTTAAACCCTTTTACCTCTAGGTACGAGCAGTACTTC. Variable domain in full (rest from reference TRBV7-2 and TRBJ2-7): GAGVSQSPSNKVTEKGKDVELRCDPISGHTALYWYRQSLGQGLEFLIYFQGNSAPDKSGLPSDRFSAERTGGSVSTLTIQRTQQEDSAVYLCASSLNPFTSRYEQYFGPGTRLTVT.

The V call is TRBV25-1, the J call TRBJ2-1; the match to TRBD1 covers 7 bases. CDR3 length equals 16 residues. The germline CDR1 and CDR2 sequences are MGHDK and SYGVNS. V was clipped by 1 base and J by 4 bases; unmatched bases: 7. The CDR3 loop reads CASSEFSVRGYNEQFF. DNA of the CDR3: TGTGCCAGCAGTGAATTCTCTGTCAGGGGGTACAATGAGCAGTTCTTC.

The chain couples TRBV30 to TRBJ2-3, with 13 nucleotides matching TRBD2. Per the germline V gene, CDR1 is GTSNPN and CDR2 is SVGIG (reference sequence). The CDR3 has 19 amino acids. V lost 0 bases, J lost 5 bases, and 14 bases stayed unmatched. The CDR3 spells CAWSVTPFTSGGALDTQYF. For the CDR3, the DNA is TGTGCCTGGAGTGTAACCCCCTTCACTAGCGGGGGGGCCTTAGATACGCAGTATTTT.